Below, 25 T cell receptor beta chains from the same sample are listed, as sequenced in a study of blood T cell repertoires in COVID-19 (dated by TCRdb to the early 2020s). Libraries were built with the immunoSEQ multiplex PCR assay. The table comes from immuneACCESS by way of TCRdb, which keeps in-frame sequences with V and J called. Part of the clones is missing from these tables; in studies checked, under half for an unresolved V gene and the rest for unknown reasons. Counted in this sample were roughly 150,000 clones; 75% to 90% of them appeared once. The top ten constitute 11% of the sample. The sample taken for sequencing was peripheral blood. All receptors derive from a human donor in a cohort sampled during active COVID-19.

The chain uses TRBV4-3 and TRBJ2-7; 8 bases match TRBD2. The CDR3 loop spans 15 amino acids. The ends lost 4 bases at V and 2 bases at J; junction bases unmatched: 7. Germline V gene sequence: CDR1 LGHNA, CDR2 YSLEER. The CDR3 coding sequence is TGCGCCAGCAGCCGGGAGCGGGGGTACCCCTACGAGCAGTACTTC. It yields the protein CASSRERGYPYEQYF.

This chain joins TRBV9 and TRBJ2-3; 7 nucleotides match TRBD2. This CDR3 region has 15 residues. The germline V gene encodes CDR1 SGDLS and CDR2 YYNGEE. With V trimmed by 3 bases and J by 6 bases, 10 bases remained unmatched. CDR3 in amino acids: CASSGRGAGPDTQYF. The CDR3 coding sequence is TGTGCCAGCAGCGGCCGGGGAGCGGGGCCGGATACGCAGTATTTT. The complete variable domain, with remaining parts taken from reference TRBV9 and TRBJ2-3, reads DSGVTQTPKHLITATGQRVTLRCSPRSGDLSVYWYQQSLDQGLQFLIQYYNGEERAKGNILERFSAQQFPDLHSELNLSSLELGDSALYFCASSGRGAGPDTQYFGPGTRLTVL.

This clone was counted a few times. This sequence joins TRBV27 and TRBJ2-7, with 8 bases aligning to TRBD1. This CDR3 has 16 amino acids. Germline V gene lookup returns CDR1 MNHEY and CDR2 SMNVEV (reference sequence). The J segment lost 6 bases and the V segment lost 6 bases, leaving 16 bases of the junction unmatched. The CDR3 nucleotides read TGTGCCAGCAGCCCATTGCTGACAGGGGCCGGGGGCGAGCAGTACTTC. Protein: CASSPLLTGAGGEQYF.

The chain is built from TRBV11-1 and TRBJ1-4; D is ambiguous. The CDR3 consists of 14 residues. CDR1 is SGHAT and CDR2 is FQDESV in the germline V gene (reference sequence). V lost 0 bases, J lost 4 bases, and 6 bases lay in between. The CDR3 nucleotides are TGTGCCAGCAGCTTAGCCGCGGGTAATGAAAAACTGTTTTTT. This gives the protein CASSLAAGNEKLFF.

A remark on this clone: A read error may account for a junction end that differs from germline. This sequence joins TRBV28 and TRBJ2-7; 10 nucleotides line up with TRBD1. CDR1 is MDHEN and CDR2 is SYDVKM in the germline V gene. The CDR3 is 11 residues long. The CDR3, as DNA: TGTGCCAGCAGTTCTGACAGGGGGCCCGCCTTC. This translates into CASSSDRGPAF.

The chain recombines TRBV4-3 with TRBJ2-7, with 10 bases aligning to TRBD2. Per germline, CDR1 LGHNA and CDR2 YSLEER. The J segment lost 1 base and the V segment lost 6 bases, leaving 3 bases of the junction unmatched. The CDR3 totals 14 residues. The CDR3 nucleotides read TGCGCCAGCAGGGGGACTAGCGAGTCCTACGAGCAGTACTTC. Residues: CASRGTSESYEQYF.

V usage is TRBV4-3 and J usage is TRBJ2-4, with D perhaps TRBD2 (5 bases). Germline V CDR1 and CDR2: LGHNA, YSLEER. The CDR3 consists of 14 residues. Trimming stripped 1 base from V and 3 bases from J, with 7 bases between. The CDR3 region is CASSQVRDKNIQYF. CDR3 DNA sequence: TGCGCCAGCAGCCAAGTTCGGGACAAAAACATTCAGTACTTC.

The chain joins TRBV4-3 to TRBJ2-2; no firm D call. The CDR3 is 16 amino acids. Trimming removed 2 bases from V and 0 bases from J, with 10 bases in between. The germline CDR1 and CDR2 sequences are LGHNA and YSLEER. This chain's CDR3 is CASSQSNRANTGELFF. CDR3 bases: TGCGCCAGCAGCCAATCCAACAGAGCGAACACCGGGGAGCTGTTTTTT.

The CDR3 reads CASSLDGADLREQYF. In nucleotides, the CDR3 is TGTGCCAGCAGCTTAGATGGAGCGGACCTCCGCGAGCAGTACTTC. J is TRBJ2-7 and V is TRBV7-2, with TRBD2 as a possible D gene (5 bases). The germline V gene has CDR1 SGHTA and CDR2 FQGNSA. The CDR3 loop spans 15 amino acids. The V and J ends lost 1 base and 6 bases respectively, with 16 bases between them.

This clone was observed once. The rearrangement joins TRBV27 to TRBJ1-5; maybe TRBD1 (5 bases). The V and J ends lost 7 bases and 4 bases respectively, with 8 bases between them. CDR3 length: 12 amino acids. Germline V gene lookup returns CDR1 MNHEY and CDR2 SMNVEV (reference sequence). CDR3 DNA: TGTGCCAGCACTACAGGAAATCAGCCCCAGCATTTT. Its protein product is CASTTGNQPQHF.

V is TRBV12-3 or TRBV12-4 and J is TRBJ2-3; unclear D gene. Between the trimmed V and J ends, which lost 6 bases and 1 base, there was a span of 8 bases. CDR3 length: 13 residues. The CDR3, as DNA: TGTGCCAGCAGGAGATCCCGCACAGATACGCAGTATTTT. Its translation: CASRRSRTDTQYF.

CDR3 sequence (DNA): TGCGCCAGCAGCTATGGCGGACAGGGGGTGACTGAAGCTTTCTTT. Protein: CASSYGGQGVTEAFF. V usage is TRBV5-1 and J usage is TRBJ1-1; 10 bases match TRBD1. The V gene end was trimmed by 3 bases and the J gene end by 5 bases; junction bases not matched to a gene: 7. The CDR3 contains 15 residues. The germline gives CDR1 SGHRS, CDR2 YFSETQ. Full variable domain (missing parts from reference TRBV5-1 and TRBJ1-1): KAGVTQTPRYLIKTRGQQVTLSCSPISGHRSVSWYQQTPGQGLQFLFEYFSETQRNKGNFPGRFSGRQFSNSRSEMNVSTLELGDSALYLCASSYGGQGVTEAFFGQGTRLTVV.

The genes are TRBV2 and TRBJ1-2, with 7 bases fitting TRBD1. V dropped 4 bases and J dropped 13; count of bases not matched to a gene: 6. The germline gives CDR1 SNHLY, CDR2 FYNNEI. CDR3 length: 11 residues. CDR3 region: CASSAQGVCTF. The CDR3 region has the DNA TGTGCCAGCAGTGCCCAGGGGGTTTGCACCTTC.

The J gene is TRBJ2-3, the V gene TRBV7-2, with a weak D call TRBD2 (5 bases). Trimming took 5 bases from V and 4 from J, leaving 13 bases between them. This CDR3 has 14 residues. Germline V lookup: CDR1 SGHTA, CDR2 FQGNSA. DNA of the CDR3: TGTGCCAGCAGCCAGGCTAGCACCCCAGATACGCAGTATTTT. Its protein product is CASSQASTPDTQYF.

The chain combines TRBV7-8 with TRBJ1-2, with 7 bases that match TRBD1. This CDR3 is 15 amino acids long. Trimming cost V 5 bases and J 0 bases; bases outside gene matches: 6. Germline V lookup: CDR1 SGHVS, CDR2 FQNEAQ. CDR3 DNA sequence: TGTGCCAGCAGCACCCGACAGGGATCTAACTATGGCTACACCTTC. Translating gives CASSTRQGSNYGYTF.

The chain links TRBV7-2 to TRBJ1-1, with a tentative D call TRBD1 (6 bases). The germline gives CDR1 SGHTA, CDR2 FQGNSA. The CDR3 consists of 13 residues. V lost 1 base and J 11 bases, leaving 14 bases between the germline ends. This chain's CDR3 is CASSLGDRSVAFF. CDR3 nucleotide sequence: TGTGCCAGCAGCTTAGGCGACAGGAGTGTGGCTTTCTTT.

V and J are TRBV30 and TRBJ1-4; D is perhaps TRBD1 (6 bases). V was trimmed by 8 bases and J by 13 bases, leaving 20 bases between them. The CDR3 is 12 amino acids. Germline V gene lookup returns CDR1 GTSNPN and CDR2 SVGIG (reference sequence). This CDR3 is CAGDGGAMGLFF. The CDR3 DNA sequence: TGTGCCGGGGACGGGGGGGCAATGGGACTGTTTTTT.

This clone has more than one count but fewer than ten. The V call is TRBV11-2, the J call TRBJ2-2, with TRBD1 as a possible D gene (5 bases). The CDR3 length is 15 residues. CDR1 and CDR2 (germline): SGHAT, FQNNGV. Trimming removed 3 bases from V and 4 bases from J, with 12 bases in between. This chain's CDR3 is CASSLNRPPTGELFF. The CDR3 nucleotides read TGTGCCAGCAGCTTGAACAGGCCCCCCACCGGGGAGCTGTTTTTT.

The chain employs TRBV5-4 and TRBJ1-2, with 8 bases lining up with TRBD1. The CDR3 loop spans 17 amino acids. Unmatched junction bases numbered 8, after V lost 0 bases and J lost 1 base. Per the germline V gene, CDR1 is SGHNT and CDR2 is YYREEE (reference sequence). The chain's CDR3 is CASSLVGRDRHNYGYTF. The CDR3 DNA follows: TGTGCCAGCAGCTTGGTAGGGCGGGACAGGCATAACTATGGCTACACCTTC.

The J gene is TRBJ2-3, the V gene TRBV6-2 or TRBV6-3, with 11 positions matching TRBD1. The V gene end was trimmed by 5 bases and the J gene end by 15 bases; junction bases not matched to a gene: 4. The CDR3 totals 11 residues. CDR1 is MNHEY, CDR2 SVGEGT, per germline. The CDR3: CASSDGQGAYF. DNA of the CDR3: TGTGCCAGCAGTGATGGACAGGGGGCATATTTT.

The chain combines TRBV5-4 with TRBJ2-5; D not resolved. V was shortened by 0 bases and J by 1 base, with 4 bases between the two germline ends. The CDR3 totals 13 residues. Germline CDR1 reads SGHNT; CDR2 reads YYREEE (reference sequence). CDR3 region: CASSLVLQETQYF. The CDR3 nucleotides read TGTGCCAGCAGCTTGGTTCTCCAAGAGACCCAGTACTTC.

For this clone: Other nucleotide sequences from this sample produce the same CDR3. The chain joins TRBV15 to TRBJ2-7, with 7 bases fitting TRBD2. Trimming cost V 0 bases and J 6 bases; bases outside gene matches: 8. This CDR3 has 15 amino acids. In germline, CDR1 is LNHNV, CDR2 YYDKDF (reference sequence). The CDR3 protein is CATSRDLAGAVEQYF. The CDR3 DNA is TGTGCCACCAGCAGAGATCTTGCGGGAGCCGTCGAGCAGTACTTC.

The V and J genes are TRBV7-8 and TRBJ1-1; unclear D gene. Looked up from germline, CDR1 is SGHVS and CDR2 is FQNEAQ. This CDR3 contains 15 residues. V shed 0 bases and J shed 4 bases, with 12 bases lying between them. The CDR3 loop reads CASSLAAMSGTEAFF. The CDR3 DNA is TGTGCCAGCAGCTTAGCCGCGATGTCTGGCACTGAAGCTTTCTTT.

The rearrangement joins TRBV28 to TRBJ2-2, with TRBD1 matching 7 bases. Per the germline V gene, CDR1 is MDHEN and CDR2 is SYDVKM. V lost 8 bases to trimming and J lost 5 bases; unmatched junction nucleotides: 11. The CDR3 has 15 amino acids. The CDR3 region is CASGKTGLLTGELFF. DNA of the CDR3: TGTGCCAGCGGTAAGACAGGGCTTCTGACCGGGGAGCTGTTTTTT.

V and J are TRBV5-4 and TRBJ1-2, with a possible D match to TRBD1 (6 bases). Trimming removed 3 bases at V and 1 base at J, with 13 bases between. The CDR3 totals 15 residues. The germline gives CDR1 SGHNT, CDR2 YYREEE (reference sequence). CDR3 DNA sequence: TGTGCCAGCAGCTCTCCGCAGGGGCTTAACTATGGCTACACCTTC. It specifies CASSSPQGLNYGYTF. The complete variable domain, with remaining parts taken from reference TRBV5-4 and TRBJ1-2, reads ETGVTQSPTHLIKTRGQQVTLRCSSQSGHNTVSWYQQALGQGPQFIFQYYREEENGRGNFPPRFSGLQFPNYSSELNVNALELDDSALYLCASSSPQGLNYGYTFGSGTRLTVV.